What follows are 29 T cell receptor beta chains derived from one specimen sequenced in a study of CD8 T cells in ankylosing spondylitis. Each CDR3 protein is one row after TCRdb ran MiXCR on the 5' RACE reads. Among roughly 260,000 distinct CDR3 sequences listed, around 19% were seen once. The sample was blood, either unsorted or a sorted T cell fraction (not recorded which). These receptors were obtained from a male donor with ankylosing spondylitis or in good health (not recorded which).

This clonotype was detected ten times or more. The chain couples TRBV20-1 to TRBJ2-1; unclear D gene. The germline gives CDR1 DFQATT, CDR2 SNEGSKA (reference sequence). V was pared by 5 bases and J by 3 bases, with 2 bases between. The CDR3 totals 10 residues. In DNA, the CDR3 is TGCAGTGCTCTCTACAATGAGCAGTTCTTC. Encoded protein: CSALYNEQFF.

With respect to this clonotype: This may be a read error: a much more frequent sequence differs by one nucleotide. DNA for the CDR3: TGTGCCAGCAGCTTGGACGGGGGGGCGATTTACAATGCGCAGTTCTTC. Translated: CASSLDGGAIYNAQFF. The chain recombines TRBV5-6 with TRBJ2-1, with TRBD2 matching 8 bases. CDR3 length: 16 residues. CDR1 and CDR2 from the germline V gene are SGHDT and YYEEEE.

The chain recombines TRBV28 with TRBJ2-1; D perhaps matches TRBD2 (8 bases). Per the germline V gene, CDR1 is MDHEN and CDR2 is SYDVKM. V lost 6 bases to trimming and J lost 1 base, with 19 bases between them. This CDR3 contains 17 residues. CDR3 bases: TGTGCCAGCAGCCTTGGCGGGGGGACAGCTTCCTACAATGAGCAGTTCTTC. Its protein product is CASSLGGGTASYNEQFF.

This clonotype came up many times. V and J are TRBV10-3 and TRBJ1-6; a possible D gene is TRBD1 (5 bases). Germline V gene lookup returns CDR1 ENHRY and CDR2 SYGVKD. This CDR3 has 15 amino acids. V lost 5 bases and J 8 bases, leaving 16 bases between the germline ends. Here the CDR3 reads CAISRGKGSDSPLHF. The CDR3 DNA follows: TGTGCCATCAGTCGGGGGAAGGGAAGCGATTCACCCCTCCACTTT.

This chain joins TRBV20-1 and TRBJ2-1; 7 bases map to TRBD2. V was clipped by 3 bases and J by 4 bases; unmatched bases: 12. Germline V gene lookup returns CDR1 DFQATT and CDR2 SNEGSKA (reference sequence). The length of the CDR3 is 16 residues. The CDR3 protein is CSASPGGSVWYNEQFF. The CDR3 DNA follows: TGCAGTGCTAGTCCCGGCGGGAGTGTTTGGTACAATGAGCAGTTCTTC.

This chain joins TRBV29-1 and TRBJ2-5, with 10 bases matching TRBD2. With 6 bases clipped from V and 2 bases from J, the junction kept 3 bases outside the gene matches. Germline loops: CDR1 SQVTM, CDR2 ANQGSEA. The CDR3 spans 13 residues. The CDR3 loop reads CSVRAGGQETQYF. The CDR3 DNA reads as TGCAGCGTCCGAGCGGGAGGGCAAGAGACCCAGTACTTC.

This clonotype has more than one count but fewer than ten. V and J are TRBV20-1 and TRBJ1-6; D remains unclear. There are 13 residues in the CDR3. The germline V gene has CDR1 DFQATT and CDR2 SNEGSKA (reference sequence). The germline V and J ends were trimmed by 5 bases and 1 base, with 6 bases remaining between them. The CDR3 coding sequence is TGCAGTGCTGTGGGGTCCTATAATTCACCCCTCCACTTT. It specifies CSAVGSYNSPLHF.

The chain couples TRBV19 to TRBJ2-2; D not certain. Germline assignment: CDR1 LNHDA and CDR2 SQIVND (reference sequence). The CDR3 length is 16 residues. V gave up 5 bases and J gave up 0 bases, with 13 bases separating them. The CDR3 protein is CASSGRITANTGELFF. The CDR3 DNA reads as TGTGCCAGTAGTGGCAGGATAACCGCGAACACCGGGGAGCTGTTTTTT.

This clonotype was counted only a few times. The chain has TRBV12-3 or TRBV12-4 and TRBJ2-1; TRBD2 might be the D (6 bases). Trimming pared 5 bases from V and 5 bases from J, leaving 16 bases between. The length of the CDR3 is 15 residues. In nucleotides, the CDR3 is TGTGCCAGCAGTCCCACGGGAGACTACCACAATGAGCAGTTCTTC. Its translation is CASSPTGDYHNEQFF.

This clonotype was observed a handful of times. The genes are TRBV20-1 and TRBJ2-3; TRBD2 aligns across 9 bases. Per the germline V gene, CDR1 is DFQATT and CDR2 is SNEGSKA (reference sequence). This CDR3 is 15 amino acids long. Unmatched junction bases numbered 3, after V lost 0 bases and J lost 2 bases. CDR3 bases: TGCAGTGCTAGAGAGACTAGCGGATACACAGATACGCAGTATTTT. Translating it yields CSARETSGYTDTQYF.

V is TRBV13 and J is TRBJ2-3, with D maybe TRBD2 (6 bases). The CDR3 contains 16 residues. Germline V gene sequence: CDR1 PRHDT, CDR2 FYEKMQ (reference sequence). V was clipped by 5 bases and J by 2 bases, with 17 bases between them. The CDR3 is CASSIILGTDTDTQYF. CDR3 nucleotides: TGTGCCAGCAGCATCATTTTAGGGACTGACACAGATACGCAGTATTTT.

This clonotype was recorded a few times. The V and J genes are TRBV3-1 and TRBJ1-1, with D unclear. This CDR3 spans 14 amino acids. Trimming pared 4 bases from V and 5 bases from J, leaving 14 bases between. Germline V CDR1 and CDR2: LGHDT, YNNKEL (reference sequence). The CDR3 spells CASSLVWGETEAFF. DNA of the CDR3: TGTGCCAGCAGCCTAGTTTGGGGAGAAACTGAAGCTTTCTTT.

This clonotype was seen more than once but under ten times. The CDR3 loop is CASSSPAGRELNYGYTF. CDR3 coding DNA: TGCGCCAGCAGCTCCCCCGCCGGCAGGGAGCTTAACTATGGCTACACCTTC. V usage is TRBV5-1 and J usage is TRBJ1-2; possible D gene TRBD1, 5 bases. Per the germline V gene, CDR1 is SGHRS and CDR2 is YFSETQ. This CDR3 has 17 amino acids. V lost 3 bases and J 1 base, leaving 19 bases between the germline ends. The variable domain in full, completed from reference TRBV5-1 and TRBJ1-2, reads KAGVTQTPRYLIKTRGQQVTLSCSPISGHRSVSWYQQTPGQGLQFLFEYFSETQRNKGNFPGRFSGRQFSNSRSEMNVSTLELGDSALYLCASSSPAGRELNYGYTFGSGTRLTVV.

The CDR3 protein is CASSRQVMNTEAFF. The CDR3 bases are TGTGCCAGCTCGAGACAGGTAATGAACACTGAAGCTTTCTTT. This sequence joins TRBV18 and TRBJ1-1; possible D gene TRBD1, 6 bases. The CDR3 covers 14 residues. CDR1 is KGHSH, CDR2 LQKENI, per germline. V was clipped by 6 bases and J by 0 bases, with 11 bases between them.

This clonotype was recorded a few times. The CDR3 loop reads CAISGSRPTPNYGYTF. CDR3 DNA sequence: TGTGCCATCAGTGGGTCGAGGCCCACTCCTAACTATGGCTACACCTTC. The chain has TRBV10-3 and TRBJ1-2; D gene ambiguous. This CDR3 region has 16 residues. Germline V CDR1 and CDR2: ENHRY, SYGVKD. Trimming stripped 4 bases from V and 0 bases from J, with 15 bases between.

This clonotype was counted only a few times. The chain links TRBV18 to TRBJ1-1, with TRBD1 matching 9 bases. This CDR3 comprises 15 residues. With V trimmed by 2 bases and J by 10 bases, 11 bases remained unmatched. The germline gives CDR1 KGHSH, CDR2 LQKENI. CDR3 amino acids: CASSPERTGVVRAFF. The CDR3 DNA reads TGTGCCAGCTCACCAGAAAGGACAGGGGTGGTTAGAGCTTTCTTT.

J is TRBJ1-6 and V is TRBV12-3 or TRBV12-4; TRBD1 agrees at 12 bases. The J segment lost 6 bases and the V segment lost 6 bases, leaving 12 bases of the junction unmatched. This CDR3 spans 18 amino acids. The CDR3 sequence is CASSYRPGTGGLNSPLHF. The CDR3 DNA reads as TGTGCCAGCAGCTACCGTCCTGGGACAGGGGGCCTTAATTCACCCCTCCACTTT.

This clonotype has a handful of counts. CDR3 sequence reads: CASRHDSNTQYF. CDR3 coding DNA: TGTGCCAGCAGACACGACAGTAATACGCAGTATTTT. This chain uses TRBV11-2 with TRBJ2-3, with D tentatively TRBD1 (5 bases). V lost 6 bases and J 7 bases, leaving 11 bases between the germline ends. CDR1 is SGHAT, CDR2 FQNNGV, per germline. CDR3 length: 12 amino acids.

This clonotype was seen at least ten times. The V call is TRBV27, the J call TRBJ1-5, with D hard to call. The CDR3 is 14 amino acids. V was cut by 0 bases and J by 6 bases, with 9 bases left in between. Germline CDR1 MNHEY, CDR2 SMNVEV (reference sequence). The CDR3 DNA is TGTGCCAGCAGTTTATCACGAGGTCTTCAGCCCCAGCATTTT. Its translation: CASSLSRGLQPQHF.

The J gene is TRBJ2-3, the V gene TRBV28, with TRBD2 matching over 8 bases. The germline gives CDR1 MDHEN, CDR2 SYDVKM. The CDR3 spans 16 residues. V shed 7 bases, J shed 2 bases, and the junction held 11 bases outside the gene matches. CDR3 in DNA: TGTGCCAGCACCCAAGGGGCGGGAGGATTCACAGATACGCAGTATTTT. It yields the protein CASTQGAGGFTDTQYF. The complete variable domain, with remaining parts taken from reference TRBV28 and TRBJ2-3, reads DVKVTQSSRYLVKRTGEKVFLECVQDMDHENMFWYRQDPGLGLRLIYFSYDVKMKEKGDIPEGYSVSREKKERFSLILESASTNQTSMYLCASTQGAGGFTDTQYFGPGTRLTVL.

Notes on this clonotype: This may come from a read error, since a much larger clone is one base off. The CDR3 coding sequence is TGTGCCACTACGCACGGGACAGGGGATACTGAAACTTTCTTT. This sequence encodes CATTHGTGDTETFF. The V call is TRBV10-3, the J call TRBJ1-1; 10 bases fit TRBD1. CDR1 is ENHRY and CDR2 is SYGVKD in the germline V gene. This CDR3 spans 14 amino acids.

This clonotype occurred a few times. The chain employs TRBV20-1 and TRBJ2-5; no definite D call. The germline V gene has CDR1 DFQATT and CDR2 SNEGSKA (reference sequence). This CDR3 spans 10 amino acids. V lost 6 bases and J lost 3, with 5 bases in between. CDR3 residues: CSASKETQYF. The DNA of the CDR3 is TGCAGTGCCTCCAAAGAGACCCAGTACTTC.

This clonotype was detected many times. V gene TRBV25-1 combines with J gene TRBJ2-3, with a weak D call TRBD2 (5 bases). CDR3 size: 12 residues. Germline CDR1 and CDR2: MGHDK and SYGVNS. V lost 6 bases, J lost 4 bases, and 8 bases lay in between. CDR3 protein: CASSGGADTQYF. The CDR3 nucleotides are TGTGCCAGCAGCGGAGGTGCAGATACGCAGTATTTT.

The gene calls are TRBV30 and TRBJ2-5; TRBD1 might be the D (6 bases). V gave up 0 bases and J gave up 4 bases, with 18 bases separating them. CDR1 is GTSNPN and CDR2 is SVGIG in the germline V gene (reference sequence). The CDR3 spans 16 residues. CDR3 in amino acids: CAWSVGAQGHTETQYF. CDR3 nucleotide sequence: TGTGCCTGGAGTGTAGGAGCACAGGGCCATACAGAGACCCAGTACTTC.

There are a few counts of this clonotype. V usage is TRBV6-1 and J usage is TRBJ1-5; D unclear. The germline V and J ends were trimmed by 3 bases and 3 bases, with 15 bases remaining between them. CDR3 size: 16 residues. In germline, CDR1 is MNHNS, CDR2 SASEGT. CDR3: CASSERFGQTNQPQHF. The CDR3 nucleotides read TGTGCCAGCAGTGAGAGGTTCGGGCAGACCAATCAGCCCCAGCATTTT.

This clonotype was counted only a few times. The V gene is TRBV10-3, the J gene TRBJ1-1, with a weak D call TRBD1 (5 bases). V shed 6 bases and J shed 1 base, with 12 bases lying between them. Looked up from germline, CDR1 is ENHRY and CDR2 is SYGVKD. The CDR3 sequence is 14 residues long. The CDR3 sequence: CAISPGPRNTEAFF. CDR3 sequence (DNA): TGTGCCATCAGCCCGGGACCGAGGAACACTGAAGCTTTCTTT.

Many counts were recorded for this clonotype. V gene TRBV7-6 combines with J gene TRBJ2-5, with no clear D. Germline-derived CDR1 and CDR2 are SGHVS and FNYEAQ. The CDR3 length is 11 residues. Trimming pared 6 bases from V and 1 base from J, leaving 3 bases between. This chain's CDR3 is CASRGQETQYF. In DNA, the CDR3 is TGTGCCAGCAGGGGCCAAGAGACCCAGTACTTC.

This clonotype has a handful of counts. The chain employs TRBV5-4 and TRBJ2-1, with unresolved D. The germline V gene encodes CDR1 SGHNT and CDR2 YYREEE (reference sequence). The ends were cut back, 1 base at V and 0 bases at J, with 11 bases in the middle. This CDR3 contains 16 residues. The CDR3 DNA sequence: TGTGCCAGCAGCTTGCGTCGTCTGTCCTCCTACAATGAGCAGTTCTTC. Amino acid sequence: CASSLRRLSSYNEQFF.

This chain links TRBV12-3 or TRBV12-4 with TRBJ1-1, with TRBD1 as a possible D gene (5 bases). The CDR3 covers 11 residues. V lost 3 bases and J 10 bases, leaving 9 bases between the germline ends. CDR3 nucleotides: TGTGCCAGCAGTTTTGGCAGGGTAGCTTTCTTT. Residues: CASSFGRVAFF.